These 13 T cell receptor beta chains came from one sample sequenced in a study of T-cell memory formation after mild COVID-19. TCRdb reprocessed the 5' RACE reads with MiXCR, giving one entry per CDR3 protein. This table holds about 130,000 distinct CDR3 sequences, about 6.5% found once. The sample comprised PBMCs or a T cell subset sorted from them (not recorded which). All receptors derive from an adult woman who had mild COVID-19 (a few samples of this study predate the infection). Cell type and time point are not known.

This chain uses TRBV4-3 with TRBJ1-2; tentatively, D is TRBD1 (6 bases). Trimming took off 5 bases at V and 4 bases at J, with 14 bases between the two ends. CDR3 length: 14 amino acids. Germline CDR1 and CDR2: LGHNA and YSLEER. CDR3 amino acids: CASSIRTEGYGYTF. CDR3 in DNA: TGCGCCAGCAGCATCCGGACAGAGGGCTATGGCTACACCTTC.

This clonotype was seen more than once but under ten times. The chain is built from TRBV19 and TRBJ2-5; D unresolved. Germline V gives CDR1 LNHDA, CDR2 SQIVND (reference sequence). This CDR3 contains 12 residues. V gave up 4 bases and J gave up 5 bases, with 8 bases separating them. The CDR3 coding sequence is TGTGCCAGTAGTAGTCTTTTCGAGACCCAGTACTTC. Protein sequence: CASSSLFETQYF.

This clonotype was detected only a few times. The genes are TRBV2 and TRBJ2-3; D is perhaps TRBD2 (5 bases). The CDR3 consists of 18 residues. The germline CDR1 and CDR2 sequences are SNHLY and FYNNEI. The V and J ends lost 4 bases and 4 bases respectively, with 24 bases between them. The CDR3 nucleotides read TGTGCCAGCAGTGTAGATCCAAGGTTACCGCGGGTTTCAGATACGCAGTATTTT. Protein sequence: CASSVDPRLPRVSDTQYF.

V usage is TRBV12-3 or TRBV12-4 and J usage is TRBJ2-5; the match to TRBD2 covers 8 bases. This CDR3 is built from 15 residues. With 6 bases clipped from V and 4 bases from J, the junction kept 10 bases outside the gene matches. The CDR3 DNA sequence: TGTGCCAGCAGGTCTCGTGCGGGGGGCCGAGAGACCCAGTACTTC. Protein product: CASRSRAGGRETQYF.

The chain joins TRBV4-3 to TRBJ2-3; the D is unclear. CDR1 and CDR2 from the germline V gene are LGHNA and YSLEER. The CDR3 has 15 amino acids. V was pared by 0 bases and J by 2 bases, with 9 bases between. The CDR3 reads CASSQDASSTDTQYF. The CDR3 DNA reads as TGCGCCAGCAGCCAAGATGCGAGTTCCACAGATACGCAGTATTTT.

This chain connects TRBV18 to TRBJ2-5; D remains ambiguous. V lost 5 bases, J lost 1 base, and 11 bases lay in between. Germline V CDR1 and CDR2: KGHSH, LQKENI. This CDR3 region has 14 residues. The CDR3 region is CASSRSRTQETQYF. CDR3 coding DNA: TGTGCCAGCTCAAGGTCACGGACCCAAGAGACCCAGTACTTC.

The J gene is TRBJ1-6, the V gene TRBV4-1; 7 bases are shared with TRBD1. V shed 2 bases, J shed 8 bases, and the junction held 6 bases outside the gene matches. The CDR3 loop spans 15 amino acids. Germline V gene sequence: CDR1 MGHRA, CDR2 YSYEKL. CDR3 region: CASSQIRTGHSPLHF. CDR3 bases: TGCGCCAGCAGCCAAATACGGACAGGCCATTCACCCCTCCACTTT.

V gene TRBV6-7 combines with J gene TRBJ2-1; D is uncertain. TRBV6-7 has ORF status, its function being uncertain. This CDR3 has 17 amino acids. V was cut by 6 bases and J by 1 base, with 19 bases left in between. CDR3 nucleotides: TGTGCCAGCAGGATGAGTTACGTAAGGGCGTCCTACAATGAGCAGTTCTTC. The encoded protein is CASRMSYVRASYNEQFF.

The chain combines TRBV12-3 or TRBV12-4 with TRBJ2-7; a possible D gene is TRBD1 (6 bases). The CDR3 runs to 16 residues. V shed 6 bases and J shed 6 bases, with 24 bases lying between them. The CDR3 spells CASSSTGTSSSTEQYF. The CDR3 DNA reads TGTGCCAGCAGCTCGACCGGGACATCTTCCTCCACCGAGCAGTACTTC.

This clonotype was detected only a few times. The chain links TRBV30 to TRBJ1-2; TRBD1 aligns across 7 bases. Germline V gives CDR1 GTSNPN, CDR2 SVGIG (reference sequence). The V and J ends lost 2 bases and 4 bases, in that order; junction bases with no gene match: 7. The CDR3 has 14 residues. The CDR3: CAWSFAGTAYGYTF. CDR3 in DNA: TGTGCCTGGAGTTTTGCCGGGACAGCCTATGGCTACACCTTC.

V usage is TRBV12-3 or TRBV12-4 and J usage is TRBJ1-5; the D is unclear. The CDR3 loop spans 15 amino acids. The V end was cut by 7 bases, the J end by 0 bases, with 13 bases between. DNA of the CDR3: TGTGCCAGCATCGGAGAGGGTATTAGCAATCAGCCCCAGCATTTT. This encodes CASIGEGISNQPQHF.

This clonotype was seen only a few times. The chain is built from TRBV12-3 or TRBV12-4 and TRBJ2-3; D is possibly TRBD1 (6 bases). This CDR3 is 14 amino acids long. V was shortened by 6 bases and J by 6 bases, with 16 bases between the two germline ends. DNA for the CDR3: TGTGCCAGCAGAGACACAGGGAGTTGGGATACGCAGTATTTT. The encoded protein is CASRDTGSWDTQYF.

This chain links TRBV12-3 or TRBV12-4 with TRBJ1-1; tentative D call: TRBD1 (5 bases). V lost 3 bases to trimming and J lost 3 bases, with 17 bases between them. The CDR3 spans 16 residues. The CDR3 bases are TGTGCCAGCAGTTTGAGTAGTGTTGGGGGTTACACTGAAGCTTTCTTT. It specifies CASSLSSVGGYTEAFF.